The 27 T cell receptor beta chains presented below share a single source sample, sequenced in a study of T cells in Graves' hyperthyroidism and ophthalmopathy (dated by TCRdb to 2018 to 2020). To prepare the library, multiplex PCR was applied. TCRdb lists the instrument as Illumina HiSeq 2000. TCR beta CDR3 regions were amplified from RNA transcripts. A first-round RT-PCR of the TCR CDR3 used the HTBI primer set with the Qiagen OneStep RT-PCR kit. TCRdb passed the public sequencing reads through fastp at Q25 and MiXCR, retaining productive beta sequences. Rows with one shared CDR3 protein collapse into an entry with the most common genes and DNA. The sample profile shows about 300,000 distinct CDR3 sequences; approximately 16% of them were found once. Approximately 35% of the sample rests with the top ten. The sequenced sample consisted of blood. The receptors come from a man aged 30 to 45 with Graves' hyperthyroidism.

V is TRBV5-6 and J is TRBJ1-1; perhaps TRBD1 as D (6 bases). Trimming took off 3 bases at V and 8 bases at J, with 23 bases between the two ends. The CDR3 has 16 residues. Germline V gene data show CDR1 as SGHDT and CDR2 as YYEEEE. The chain's CDR3 is CASSWTVRHPFGEAFF. The CDR3 DNA sequence: TGTGCCAGCAGCTGGACAGTACGGCATCCGTTCGGGGAAGCTTTCTTT.

This clonotype was detected ten times or more. This chain links TRBV11-2 with TRBJ1-6, with 7 bases matching TRBD1. Germline-derived CDR1 and CDR2 are SGHAT and FQNNGV. V lost 5 bases to trimming and J lost 8 bases; unmatched junction nucleotides: 12. The CDR3 runs to 16 residues. The chain's CDR3 is CASSGDLRTGDSPLHF. CDR3 in DNA: TGTGCCAGCAGCGGCGATCTTCGGACAGGCGATTCACCCCTCCACTTT.

This clonotype has a count of ten or more. The J gene is TRBJ2-1, the V gene TRBV30, with TRBD1 identical over 10 bases. The germline V gene has CDR1 GTSNPN and CDR2 SVGIG (reference sequence). V lost 7 bases to trimming and J lost 4 bases; unmatched junction nucleotides: 7. The CDR3 covers 14 residues. This CDR3 reads CASTAGQGYNEQFF. DNA for the CDR3: TGTGCCTCCACGGCGGGACAGGGGTACAATGAGCAGTTCTTC.

The chain couples TRBV5-1 to TRBJ2-1; D gene uncertain. V lost 1 base and J lost 10, with 15 bases in between. The CDR3 is 14 amino acids. Looked up from germline, CDR1 is SGHRS and CDR2 is YFSETQ. CDR3 sequence (DNA): TGCGCCAGCAGCTTGTATCTCGACGCCTCAGAGCAGTTCTTC. Its protein product is CASSLYLDASEQFF.

A note on this clonotype: This may be a read error: a much more frequent sequence differs by one nucleotide. The chain has TRBV5-1 and TRBJ2-2; 8 nucleotides match TRBD1. Per germline, CDR1 SGHRS and CDR2 YFSETQ. This CDR3 spans 14 amino acids. In DNA form, the CDR3 reads TGCGCCACCAGCTCTCAGGGGGCGGTCGGGGAGCTGTTTTTT. Its protein is CATSSQGAVGELFF.

This clonotype was found a few times. The chain joins TRBV12-3 or TRBV12-4 to TRBJ2-5; 10 bases are shared with TRBD2. The CDR3 length is 16 residues. Losses at the gene ends were 2 bases for V and 1 base for J; bases not matched to a gene: 4. The CDR3 coding sequence is TGTGCCAGCAGTTTATCTAGCGGGAGAAGCCAAGAGACCCAGTACTTC. It is translated as CASSLSSGRSQETQYF.

This clonotype was detected many times. This chain links TRBV30 with TRBJ2-1; D may be TRBD2 (6 bases). With 3 bases removed from V and 14 bases from J, the gap between germline ends came to 17 bases. This CDR3 spans 12 amino acids. CDR1 and CDR2 (germline): GTSNPN, SVGIG (reference sequence). This CDR3 reads CAWSITGTPKFF. CDR3 DNA: TGTGCCTGGAGCATAACCGGGACTCCAAAGTTCTTC.

The V gene is TRBV5-5, the J gene TRBJ1-2; 9 bases match TRBD1. This CDR3 is built from 14 residues. CDR1 is SGHKS, CDR2 YYEKEE, per germline (reference sequence). V shed 4 bases, J shed 8 bases, and the junction held 9 bases outside the gene matches. This chain's CDR3 is CASSLVGQGGGYTF. DNA for the CDR3: TGTGCCAGCAGCCTGGTGGGACAGGGAGGCGGCTACACCTTC.

The V and J genes are TRBV28 and TRBJ2-1; 8 bases are shared with TRBD1. J gave up 7 bases and V 6 bases, and 8 bases lay outside the gene matches. Germline V gene lookup returns CDR1 MDHEN and CDR2 SYDVKM. This CDR3 has 14 residues. Written as DNA, the CDR3 is TGTGCCAGCAGAAGAGGACAGGGTAGGAATGAGCAGTTCTTC. Protein: CASRRGQGRNEQFF.

This clonotype was counted only a few times. V is TRBV19 and J is TRBJ2-1; D gene ambiguous. This CDR3 region has 20 residues. V gave up 1 base and J gave up 5 bases, with 27 bases separating them. Germline V CDR1 and CDR2: LNHDA, SQIVND (reference sequence). CDR3 nucleotide sequence: TGTGCCAGTAGTATAGGTGGGCGTAGAATCCATTCCCCCATAAACAATGAGCAGTTCTTC. Its protein product is CASSIGGRRIHSPINNEQFF.

Ten or more counts support this clonotype. The chain carries TRBV3-1 and TRBJ2-7; D uncertain. With 0 bases removed from V and 2 bases from J, the gap between germline ends came to 11 bases. This CDR3 is built from 15 residues. Germline CDR1 LGHDT, CDR2 YNNKEL (reference sequence). In DNA, the CDR3 is TGTGCCAGCAGCCAAGAGGGCGGACCCACCTACGAGCAGTACTTC. Translation: CASSQEGGPTYEQYF.

The table lists this clonotype with many counts. J is TRBJ2-7 and V is TRBV2, with no clear D. Germline CDR1 is SNHLY and CDR2 is FYNNEI. The CDR3 loop spans 13 amino acids. Trimming pared 4 bases from V and 9 bases from J, leaving 16 bases between. The chain's CDR3 is CASSGYDVTTQYF. As DNA, the CDR3 is TGTGCCAGCAGTGGTTATGACGTTACGACGCAGTACTTC.

This clonotype was counted many times. The chain combines TRBV12-3 or TRBV12-4 with TRBJ1-1; D gene unclear. Trimming stripped 2 bases from V and 8 bases from J, with 9 bases between. CDR3 length: 12 amino acids. This chain's CDR3 is CASSLSPAEAFF. The CDR3, as DNA: TGTGCCAGCAGTTTATCTCCCGCCGAAGCTTTCTTT.

The sample holds many counts of this clonotype. This chain uses TRBV10-3 with TRBJ2-7, with D possibly matching TRBD1 (5 bases). V was cut by 7 bases and J by 2 bases, with 9 bases left in between. Germline lookup yields CDR1 ENHRY and CDR2 SYGVKD. The CDR3 sequence is 12 residues long. The CDR3 sequence: CAIKGQTYEQYF. CDR3 sequence (DNA): TGTGCCATCAAGGGGCAGACCTACGAGCAGTACTTC.

The genes are TRBV7-9 and TRBJ2-7; 10 nucleotides match TRBD1. Unmatched junction bases numbered 8, after V lost 4 bases and J lost 5 bases. Germline CDR1 and CDR2: SEHNR and FQNEAQ (reference sequence). The CDR3 consists of 15 residues. The CDR3 loop reads CASSSRGTGVHEQYF. DNA for the CDR3: TGTGCCAGCAGCTCACGGGGGACAGGGGTGCACGAGCAGTACTTC.

The chain links TRBV3-1 to TRBJ2-1; 13 positions match TRBD2. The CDR3 contains 14 residues. Germline assignment: CDR1 LGHDT and CDR2 YNNKEL (reference sequence). The ends lost 6 bases at V and 12 bases at J; junction bases unmatched: 8. The CDR3 bases are TGTGCCAGCAGACCGACTAGCGGGAGGTCTGCGCAGTTCTTC. Translated, it gives CASRPTSGRSAQFF.

The chain couples TRBV11-3 to TRBJ2-2; D may be TRBD1 (6 bases). There are 15 residues in the CDR3. Germline lookup yields CDR1 SGHNT and CDR2 YENEEA. V was pared by 5 bases and J by 7 bases, with 17 bases between. The CDR3 spells CASSARDKGSGELFF. Here the CDR3 DNA reads TGTGCCAGCAGCGCCCGGGACAAAGGGAGCGGGGAGCTGTTTTTT.

The sample holds many counts of this clonotype. The chain combines TRBV10-3 with TRBJ1-2; TRBD1 agrees at 7 bases. This CDR3 contains 14 residues. Germline V lookup: CDR1 ENHRY, CDR2 SYGVKD. The trim removed 6 bases at V and 4 bases at J, leaving 8 bases unmatched. The CDR3 protein is CAISLDRDAYGYTF. CDR3 in DNA: TGTGCCATCAGCCTCGACAGGGATGCCTATGGCTACACCTTC.

This clonotype was counted ten times or more. The rearrangement uses TRBV18 and TRBJ2-1, with 9 bases aligning to TRBD2. Per germline, CDR1 KGHSH and CDR2 LQKENI. Losses at the gene ends were 3 bases for V and 0 bases for J; bases not matched to a gene: 6. The CDR3 consists of 17 residues. CDR3 in amino acids: CASSPGGGRGSYNEQFF. The CDR3 DNA is TGTGCCAGCTCACCCGGAGGCGGGAGGGGCTCCTACAATGAGCAGTTCTTC.

The V and J genes are TRBV15 and TRBJ2-7; D is uncertain. Germline assignment: CDR1 LNHNV and CDR2 YYDKDF (reference sequence). There are 13 residues in the CDR3. Deletions cut 3 bases from V and 6 bases from J, with 12 bases between. The CDR3 bases are TGTGCCACCAGCAGCCGAGATCCGCTCGAGCAGTACTTC. It codes for CATSSRDPLEQYF.

This clonotype was found a few times. The gene calls are TRBV6-1 and TRBJ2-1; the D is unclear. V gave up 0 bases and J gave up 0 bases, with 6 bases separating them. CDR1 is MNHNS and CDR2 is SASEGT in the germline V gene. The CDR3 contains 15 residues. CDR3 region: CASSEAWSSYNEQFF. CDR3 DNA: TGTGCCAGCAGTGAAGCTTGGAGCTCCTACAATGAGCAGTTCTTC.

Details on this clonotype: Being one base from a much bigger clone, this may be a read error. This chain links TRBV7-6 with TRBJ2-3; the match to TRBD1 covers 8 bases. CDR1 is SGHVS, CDR2 FNYEAQ, per germline. The CDR3 sequence is 15 residues long. In DNA, the CDR3 is TGTGCCAGCAGCCATAACAGGGGGAGCACAGATCCGCAGTATTTT. It yields the protein CASSHNRGSTDPQYF.

This clonotype showed up many times. This chain joins TRBV11-2 and TRBJ2-5, with D possibly matching TRBD1 (5 bases). Germline V lookup: CDR1 SGHAT, CDR2 FQNNGV. Trimming removed 6 bases at V and 1 base at J, with 21 bases between. There are 17 residues in the CDR3. The CDR3 sequence: CASSQYRPVRAQETQYF. CDR3 DNA sequence: TGTGCCAGCAGTCAATATCGTCCTGTCAGGGCCCAAGAGACCCAGTACTTC.

V usage is TRBV4-1 and J usage is TRBJ1-6; D call uncertain. Trimming stripped 1 base from V and 9 bases from J, with 4 bases between. Germline-derived CDR1 and CDR2 are MGHRA and YSYEKL. This CDR3 spans 12 amino acids. CDR3 in amino acids: CASSQGISPLHF. CDR3 nucleotide sequence: TGCGCCAGCAGCCAAGGCATTTCACCCCTCCACTTT.

This clonotype showed up many times. This chain uses TRBV7-8 with TRBJ2-3, with D possibly matching TRBD1 (7 bases). The CDR3 loop spans 15 amino acids. The V end was cut by 3 bases, the J end by 4 bases, with 14 bases between. CDR1 and CDR2 (germline): SGHVS, FQNEAQ. The CDR3: CASSLEGALADTQYF. The CDR3 nucleotides are TGTGCCAGCAGCTTGGAGGGGGCGCTGGCAGATACGCAGTATTTT.

The sample holds a few counts of this clonotype. V and J are TRBV5-1 and TRBJ2-2, with 8 positions matching TRBD2. V shed 6 bases, J shed 5 bases, and the junction held 21 bases outside the gene matches. The length of the CDR3 is 19 residues. The germline V gene has CDR1 SGHRS and CDR2 YFSETQ. The CDR3, as DNA: TGCGCCAGCAAGGTCTTCCCGATCGGAGCGGGAGATGGGACCGGGGAGCTGTTTTTT. Translating it yields CASKVFPIGAGDGTGELFF.

This clonotype has a count of ten or more. This rearrangement joins TRBV20-1 to TRBJ2-7; either TRBD1 or TRBD2 may fit D (5 bases each). There are 13 residues in the CDR3. Trimming took 6 bases from V and 5 from J, leaving 17 bases between them. Germline V gene sequence: CDR1 DFQATT, CDR2 SNEGSKA (reference sequence). DNA for the CDR3: TGCAGTGCCGGGGCACCTTCTGGTCACGAGCAGTACTTC. Residues: CSAGAPSGHEQYF.